What follows is one TCR beta chain and its context. Its binding antigen is unknown. Per-nucleotide qualities are absent, and no much larger clonotype sits a single base away. This entry comes from a study of blood T cell repertoires in COVID-19 (dated by TCRdb to 2019 to 2021). Broadly, across the study: The collaborator samples originated in the United States, Italy and Spain and spanned the acute and convalescent phases of COVID-19. Subjects who had been exposed to COVID-19, were actively infected with it, or had recovered from it provided the deeply sampled blood TCRbeta repertoires that made up the dataset. The material from the prospective study consisted of cDNA or gDNA derived from T cells, B-cell-depleted T cells, or PBMCs. The samples were drawn from the first 160 participants of the ongoing ImmuneRACE study and from 1,254 subjects provided by 6 global collaborators. HLA class I and class II types, where available, came from metadata supplied by the sample provider rather than from assay-based typing. The repertoires were made available in a free public database intended to serve as a resource for research on the immune response to SARS-CoV-2. Nearly every sample came with metadata listing a de-identified subject ID, COVID-19 status, age in years and sex.

Whole blood was collected in K2EDTA tubes by collaborating institutions according to the institutions' own protocols. For TCRbeta analysis, collaborators shipped samples as frozen whole blood, isolated PBMCs, or DNA extracted from either of those sample types. What the work shows at the level of the full study, not this receptor alone: The quantity of clinical and demographic metadata differed by source and by participant and was supplied without curation.

As encoded in the germline V gene, CDR1 is SGDLS while CDR2 is YYNGEE. Counted from cysteine to phenylalanine, this CDR3 has 15 amino acids. Just CDR3 DNA is preserved here, 45 bases in frame from base 1. Trimming accounts for 0 bases at V and 7 bases at J, while the number of junction bases matched to no gene is 6. TCRbeta CDR3 regions were amplified from genomic DNA using the immunoSEQ Assay, a bias-controlled multiplex PCR. Turning to the authors' computational methods: The number of nucleated cells in each sample was estimated from the amplification of reference gene primers within the assay. To quantify the absolute abundance of each unique TCRbeta CDR3 rearrangement, sequence reads were collapsed and filtered. Productive Simpson clonality was computed per sample as the square root of Simpson's diversity index over productive rearrangements. The source is immuneACCESS, and TCRdb retained only in-frame sequences with V and J called. Part of the clones is not carried over; for the studies checked, unresolved V genes explain less than half of this, and the remainder is unexplained. That table is the source of V, J and clone size, and D and trimming were worked out from the DNA. Counted in this sample were more than 65,000 clones; 79% of them appeared once. Clones ranked in the top ten supply more than 15% of the sample.

The receptor was derived from a man in his fifties or sixties with acute or convalescent COVID-19. The rearrangement combines TRBV9 with TRBJ1-4, and TRBD1 matches 7 of the central bases. The sequenced material came from peripheral blood. The CDR3 is CASSVGGGASEKLFF. The sequenced DNA: TGTGCCAGCAGCGTAGGAGGGGGCGCCAGTGAAAAACTGTTTTTT.